Below, 25 T cell receptor beta chains from the same sample are listed, as sequenced in a study of CD8 T cells in ankylosing spondylitis. Study-level findings and limits: Seemingly distinctive of ankylosing spondylitis blood was a TCR beta motif formed by eight highly homologous variants.

Their specific antigens are unknown. TCRdb passed the 5' RACE reads through MiXCR, listing each CDR3 protein once. The sample lists about 400,000 distinct CDR3 sequences; approximately 20% were seen once. The sample was blood, either unsorted or a sorted T cell fraction (not recorded which). These receptors came from a male donor with ankylosing spondylitis.

This clonotype has a handful of counts. The chain employs TRBV6-2 or TRBV6-3 and TRBJ2-7; 9 bases are shared with TRBD1. The length of the CDR3 is 14 residues. CDR1 and CDR2 (germline): MNHEY, SVGEGT. V lost 5 bases to trimming and J lost 3 bases; unmatched junction nucleotides: 5. The DNA for the CDR3 is TGTGCCAGCAGTATGACAGGGGGAATCTACGAGCAGTACTTC. Translated, it gives CASSMTGGIYEQYF.

This rearrangement joins TRBV12-3 or TRBV12-4 to TRBJ1-1, with a tentative D call TRBD1 (5 bases). This CDR3 contains 14 residues. Deletions cut 5 bases from V and 6 bases from J, with 16 bases between. CDR3 bases: TGTGCCAGCAGTCCTCAACAGGTTCACCCTGAAGCTTTCTTT. This translates into CASSPQQVHPEAFF.

This clonotype was seen only a few times. The V and J genes are TRBV12-3 or TRBV12-4 and TRBJ1-6; tentatively, D is TRBD1 (5 bases). Trimming pared 7 bases from V and 6 bases from J, leaving 19 bases between. The CDR3 consists of 16 residues. The CDR3 here is CASTRAGLEANSPLHF. The CDR3 DNA reads as TGTGCCAGCACCCGGGCGGGGCTGGAGGCTAATTCACCCCTCCACTTT.

The CDR3 protein is CASSQVGTGRVNTGELFF. The CDR3 DNA reads TGTGCCAGCAGCCAAGTTGGAACCGGGAGGGTTAACACCGGGGAGCTGTTTTTT. This chain links TRBV14 with TRBJ2-2, with 8 bases aligning to TRBD2. Germline loops: CDR1 SGHDN, CDR2 FVKESK. The CDR3 covers 18 residues. V lost 1 base, J lost 2 bases, and 9 bases stayed unmatched.

The V gene is TRBV21-1, the J gene TRBJ2-7; the table's D call TRBD1 went unverified against the DNA. TRBV21-1 is deemed a pseudogene. The CDR3 runs to 12 residues. The CDR3 region has the DNA TGTGCCAGCAGGGACAGGTGCTACGAGCAGTACTTC. Translated, it gives CASRDRCYEQYF.

J is TRBJ1-1 and V is TRBV7-3; tentative D call: TRBD1 (6 bases). The germline V gene encodes CDR1 SGHTA and CDR2 FQGTGA. Trimming took off 5 bases at V and 4 bases at J, with 17 bases between the two ends. The CDR3 sequence is 15 residues long. CDR3 amino acids: CASSRQVGGFTEAFF. CDR3 DNA sequence: TGTGCCAGCAGCAGACAGGTCGGGGGTTTCACTGAAGCTTTCTTT.

This clonotype was seen only a few times. The rearrangement joins TRBV5-1 to TRBJ2-7; possibly TRBD1 or TRBD2 for D (5 bases each). In germline, CDR1 is SGHRS, CDR2 YFSETQ. V gave up 4 bases and J gave up 3 bases, with 14 bases separating them. This CDR3 is built from 14 residues. The DNA for the CDR3 is TGCGCCAGCAGCCCCCCGGGGCAGTTCTACGAGCAGTACTTC. It encodes CASSPPGQFYEQYF.

This clonotype was recorded a few times. The CDR3 protein is CSVFGFDIQYF. In DNA form, the CDR3 reads TGCAGCGTTTTCGGTTTTGACATTCAGTACTTC. V is TRBV29-1 and J is TRBJ2-4; no definite D call. Trimming shortened V by 5 bases and J by 8 bases, and 10 bases separated the two germline ends. Germline V gene lookup returns CDR1 SQVTM and CDR2 ANQGSEA. The CDR3 runs 11 residues. Supplemented by reference TRBV29-1 and TRBJ2-4, the full variable domain reads SAVISQKPSRDICQRGTSLTIQCQVDSQVTMMFWYRQQPGQSLTLIATANQGSEATYESGFVIDKFPISRPNLTFSTLTVSNMSPEDSSIYLCSVFGFDIQYFGAGTRLSVL.

This rearrangement joins TRBV11-2 to TRBJ2-7; TRBD2 matches 7 bases. The germline V gene has CDR1 SGHAT and CDR2 FQNNGV. CDR3 length: 16 amino acids. V lost 5 bases and J lost 0; bases outside the gene matches: 10. The CDR3 bases are TGTGCCAGCAGCCGCATGGGCGGGAGACTCTCCTACGAGCAGTACTTC. It specifies CASSRMGGRLSYEQYF.

This clonotype has more than one count but fewer than ten. This chain connects TRBV5-6 to TRBJ2-1, with unresolved D. V dropped 2 bases and J dropped 8 bases, with 11 bases sitting between them. Germline-derived CDR1 and CDR2 are SGHDT and YYEEEE. The CDR3 is made up of 13 amino acids. CDR3 in DNA: TGTGCCAGCAGCTTAATGGGTCCGGATGAGCAGTTCTTC. It encodes CASSLMGPDEQFF.

This chain uses TRBV28 with TRBJ2-5; D is perhaps TRBD1 or TRBD2 (7 bases each). Trimming took off 6 bases at V and 4 bases at J, with 18 bases between the two ends. Germline V gives CDR1 MDHEN, CDR2 SYDVKM. The CDR3 sequence is 15 residues long. CDR3 region: CASRTPQGGGETQYF. Here the CDR3 DNA reads TGTGCCAGCAGGACTCCCCAGGGGGGGGGAGAGACCCAGTACTTC. Full variable domain (remainder filled in from reference TRBV28 and TRBJ2-5): DVKVTQSSRYLVKRTGEKVFLECVQDMDHENMFWYRQDPGLGLRLIYFSYDVKMKEKGDIPEGYSVSREKKERFSLILESASTNQTSMYLCASRTPQGGGETQYFGPGTRLLVL.

The rearrangement links TRBV11-2 to TRBJ2-4; D may be TRBD1 (5 bases). The CDR3 covers 13 residues. Looked up from germline, CDR1 is SGHAT and CDR2 is FQNNGV. The V end lost 2 bases, the J end lost 7 bases, and 9 bases lay between the germline ends. The CDR3 protein is CASSLQQENIQYF. The CDR3 DNA reads as TGTGCCAGCAGCTTACAACAGGAGAACATTCAGTACTTC.

This clonotype was counted between two and nine times. This chain joins TRBV4-1 and TRBJ2-1; D perhaps matches TRBD2 (5 bases). This CDR3 contains 15 residues. CDR1 MGHRA and CDR2 YSYEKL come from the germline V gene. V was clipped by 3 bases and J by 7 bases, with 16 bases between them. In DNA, the CDR3 is TGCGCCAGCAGCCAGGGCGGGCCTTTCGATAATGAGCAGTTCTTC. Its translation is CASSQGGPFDNEQFF.

J is TRBJ2-7 and V is TRBV12-3 or TRBV12-4; D is perhaps TRBD2 (5 bases). Deletions cut 1 base from V and 2 bases from J, with 9 bases between. The CDR3 contains 14 residues. CDR3 protein: CASSLGLAPYEQYF. Here the CDR3 DNA reads TGTGCCAGCAGTTTAGGTCTAGCACCCTACGAGCAGTACTTC.

This clonotype showed up just a few times. J is TRBJ1-1 and V is TRBV12-3 or TRBV12-4; D gene ambiguous. The CDR3 totals 13 residues. The germline V and J ends were trimmed by 6 bases and 2 bases, with 10 bases remaining between them. CDR3 residues: CASSSGENTEAFF. The CDR3, as DNA: TGTGCCAGCAGCTCCGGAGAAAACACTGAAGCTTTCTTT.

This clonotype has only a few counts. The rearrangement links TRBV7-9 to TRBJ1-1; tentatively, D is TRBD1 (5 bases). Looked up from germline, CDR1 is SEHNR and CDR2 is FQNEAQ (reference sequence). Trimming took off 5 bases at V and 0 bases at J, with 13 bases between the two ends. This CDR3 has 15 residues. This CDR3 reads CASSPGRRMNTEAFF. CDR3 coding DNA: TGTGCCAGCAGCCCGGGACGGCGGATGAACACTGAAGCTTTCTTT.

The J gene is TRBJ2-2, the V gene TRBV20-1; 10 nucleotides align to TRBD1. The CDR3 contains 14 residues. After removal of 5 bases from V and 3 bases from J, the junction contained 3 bases not matched to a gene. The germline gives CDR1 DFQATT, CDR2 SNEGSKA (reference sequence). The CDR3 reads CSASTGGYTGELFF. DNA of the CDR3: TGCAGTGCTTCGACAGGGGGCTACACCGGGGAGCTGTTTTTT.

The J gene is TRBJ2-6, the V gene TRBV5-1, with 8 bases that match TRBD1. CDR1 is SGHRS and CDR2 is YFSETQ in the germline V gene. The CDR3 has 18 amino acids. J lost 0 bases, V lost 1 base, and 6 bases had no gene match. CDR3 sequence reads: CASSLLTGDRSGANVLTF. DNA of the CDR3: TGCGCCAGCAGCTTGTTGACAGGGGACCGCTCTGGGGCCAACGTCCTGACTTTC.

CDR3 residues: CASSYDRWGWNNQPQHF. The CDR3, as DNA: TGTGCCAGCAGTTACGACAGGTGGGGGTGGAACAATCAGCCCCAGCATTTT. This sequence joins TRBV6-5 and TRBJ1-5, with a weak D call TRBD1 (6 bases). The CDR3 spans 17 residues. Germline CDR1 is MNHEY and CDR2 is SVGAGI. V gave up 2 bases and J gave up 3 bases, with 17 bases separating them.

The chain is built from TRBV29-1 and TRBJ2-3; 9 bases agree with TRBD2. The length of the CDR3 is 16 residues. Germline CDR1 SQVTM, CDR2 ANQGSEA. V lost 2 bases and J lost 3; bases outside the gene matches: 9. CDR3 sequence reads: CSVEKGSGRLTDTQYF. The CDR3 nucleotides are TGCAGCGTTGAAAAGGGAAGCGGGAGGCTTACAGATACGCAGTATTTT.

The J gene is TRBJ2-1, the V gene TRBV7-2, with D uncertain. Trimming removed 0 bases at V and 6 bases at J, with 6 bases between. The CDR3 extends over 13 amino acids. The germline V gene has CDR1 SGHTA and CDR2 FQGNSA. DNA for the CDR3: TGTGCCAGCAGCTTAGCAGTTTCCAATGAGCAGTTCTTC. Protein product: CASSLAVSNEQFF.

This clonotype was detected many times. This chain uses TRBV9 with TRBJ2-7, with TRBD1 matching 7 bases. The V segment lost 3 bases and the J segment 2 bases; nucleotides outside the gene matches: 5. Germline V gives CDR1 SGDLS, CDR2 YYNGEE. The CDR3 spans 14 residues. The CDR3 reads CASSASQGPYEQYF. DNA for the CDR3: TGTGCCAGCAGCGCTTCACAGGGGCCCTACGAGCAGTACTTC.

V usage is TRBV7-9 and J usage is TRBJ1-2; D gene unclear. CDR3 length: 12 residues. From germline, CDR1 is SEHNR and CDR2 FQNEAQ (reference sequence). V was cut by 5 bases and J by 8 bases, with 12 bases left in between. Here the CDR3 reads CASSPELGGYTF. The CDR3 DNA reads as TGTGCCAGCAGCCCCGAACTAGGGGGCTACACCTTC.

This clonotype was seen more than once but under ten times. The V and J genes are TRBV6-5 and TRBJ1-1; the match to TRBD1 covers 10 bases. J was trimmed by 4 bases and V by 6 bases; bases with no gene match: 8. The length of the CDR3 is 15 residues. Germline V gives CDR1 MNHEY, CDR2 SVGAGI. CDR3 in amino acids: CASSHSTGGPTEAFF. In DNA, the CDR3 is TGTGCCAGCAGCCACTCGACAGGGGGCCCCACTGAAGCTTTCTTT.

The V gene is TRBV18, the J gene TRBJ2-7, with D perhaps TRBD1 (5 bases). Germline V gene sequence: CDR1 KGHSH, CDR2 LQKENI. This CDR3 region has 15 residues. V was pared by 1 base and J by 2 bases, with 12 bases between. The CDR3 reads CASSPRRVSPYEQYF. The CDR3 nucleotides are TGTGCCAGCTCACCACGCAGGGTTAGCCCCTACGAGCAGTACTTC.